This TCR beta chain was recovered during a study of a mutant IDH1 vaccine in newly diagnosed glioma. Study-wide background: Of the patients given treatment, about 62% were male and 37.5% were female, and a mean age of around 38 years was recorded. Earlier treatment was radiotherapy, temozolomide, or both, with most getting both.

Trimming took off 1 base at V and 0 bases at J, with 13 bases between the two ends. This CDR3 is built from 16 residues. In germline, CDR1 is SGHAT, CDR2 FQNNGV. Regarding time point: week 11, during vaccination. Vaccinated patients received 300 ug of mutant IDH1 20-mer peptide per dose, with topical imiquimod. The data were produced by immunoSEQ multiplex PCR, yet TCRdb's version contains in-frame clones alone and is incomplete. Among 120,000 or so clones listed, over 75% were seen once. A remark on this clone: What it recognizes is unknown.

This clonotype originated in a man between 40 and 49 years old with glioma. V usage is TRBV11-2 and J usage is TRBJ2-7, with D uncertain. The material was PBMCs, obtained from a glioma patient whose treatment included an IDH1 peptide vaccine. CDR3 sequence (DNA): TGTGCCAGCAGCTTAGGTGGCCCTACCCCCTCCTACGAGCAGTACTTC. Encoded protein: CASSLGGPTPSYEQYF.